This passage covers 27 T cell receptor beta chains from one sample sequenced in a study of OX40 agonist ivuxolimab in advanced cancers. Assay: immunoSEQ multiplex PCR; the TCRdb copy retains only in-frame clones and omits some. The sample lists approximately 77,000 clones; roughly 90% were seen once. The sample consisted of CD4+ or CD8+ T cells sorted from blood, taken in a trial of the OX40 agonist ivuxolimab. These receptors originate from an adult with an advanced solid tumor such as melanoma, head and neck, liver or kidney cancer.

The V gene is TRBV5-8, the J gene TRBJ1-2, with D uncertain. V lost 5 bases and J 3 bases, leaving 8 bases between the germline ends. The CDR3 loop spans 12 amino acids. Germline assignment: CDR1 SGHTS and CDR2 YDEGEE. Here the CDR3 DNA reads TGTGCCAGCAGTATGCGGGACTATGGCTACACCTTC. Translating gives CASSMRDYGYTF. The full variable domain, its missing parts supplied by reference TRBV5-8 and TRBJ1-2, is EAGVTQSPTHLIKTRGQQATLRCSPISGHTSVYWYQQALGLGLQFLLWYDEGEERNRGNFPPRFSGRQFPNYSSELNVNALELEDSALYLCASSMRDYGYTFGSGTRLTVV.

The chain's CDR3 is CASSQDSSWWAYEQYF. The DNA for the CDR3 is TGCGCCAGCAGCCAAGATAGCAGTTGGTGGGCCTACGAGCAGTACTTC. J is TRBJ2-7 and V is TRBV4-3; no firm D call. The CDR3 is 16 residues long. Deletions cut 0 bases from V and 2 bases from J, with 14 bases between. Per the germline V gene, CDR1 is LGHNA and CDR2 is YSLEER.

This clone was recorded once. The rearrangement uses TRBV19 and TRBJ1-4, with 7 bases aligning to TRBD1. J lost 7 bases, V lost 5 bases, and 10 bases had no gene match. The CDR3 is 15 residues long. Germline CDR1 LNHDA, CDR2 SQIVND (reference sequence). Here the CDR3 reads CASSSRQGGSEKLFF. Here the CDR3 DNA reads TGTGCCAGTAGTTCTCGACAGGGAGGGAGTGAAAAACTGTTTTTT.

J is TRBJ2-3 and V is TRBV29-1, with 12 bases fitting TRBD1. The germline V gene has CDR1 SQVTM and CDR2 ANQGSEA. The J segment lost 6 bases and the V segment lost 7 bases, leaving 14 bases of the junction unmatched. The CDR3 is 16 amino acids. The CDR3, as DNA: TGCAGCGCCGCAAACCCCGGGACAGGGGGCAGGGATACGCAGTATTTT. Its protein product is CSAANPGTGGRDTQYF.

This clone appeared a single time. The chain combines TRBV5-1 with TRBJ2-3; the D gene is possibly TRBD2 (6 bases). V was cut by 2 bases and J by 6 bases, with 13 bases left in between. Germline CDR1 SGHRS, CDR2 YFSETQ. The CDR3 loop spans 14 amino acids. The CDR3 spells CASSFTGVGDTQYF. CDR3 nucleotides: TGCGCCAGCAGCTTTACGGGAGTGGGGGATACGCAGTATTTT.

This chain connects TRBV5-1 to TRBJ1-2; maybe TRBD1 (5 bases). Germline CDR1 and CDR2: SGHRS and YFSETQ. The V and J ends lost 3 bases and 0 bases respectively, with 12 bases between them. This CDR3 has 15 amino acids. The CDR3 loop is CASSSRGDSNYGYTF. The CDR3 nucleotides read TGCGCCAGCAGCTCCCGAGGGGATTCTAACTATGGCTACACCTTC.

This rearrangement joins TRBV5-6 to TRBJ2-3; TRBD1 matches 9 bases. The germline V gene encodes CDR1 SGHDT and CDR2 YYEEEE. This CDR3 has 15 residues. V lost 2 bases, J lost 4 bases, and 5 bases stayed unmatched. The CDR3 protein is CASSFGTGTPDTQYF. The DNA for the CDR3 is TGTGCCAGCAGCTTCGGGACAGGGACCCCAGATACGCAGTATTTT.

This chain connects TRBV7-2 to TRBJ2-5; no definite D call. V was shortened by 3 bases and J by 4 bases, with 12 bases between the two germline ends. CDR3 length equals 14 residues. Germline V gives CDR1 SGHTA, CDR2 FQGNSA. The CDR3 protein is CASSFGLPLETQYF. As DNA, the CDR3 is TGTGCCAGCAGCTTCGGTCTTCCCTTAGAGACCCAGTACTTC.

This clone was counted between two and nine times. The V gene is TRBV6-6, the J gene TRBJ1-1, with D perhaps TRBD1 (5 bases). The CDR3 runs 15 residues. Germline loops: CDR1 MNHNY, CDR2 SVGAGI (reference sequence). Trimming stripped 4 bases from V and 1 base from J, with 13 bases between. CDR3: CASSSLSQGNTEAFF. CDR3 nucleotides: TGTGCCAGCAGTTCACTCTCCCAGGGGAACACTGAAGCTTTCTTT.

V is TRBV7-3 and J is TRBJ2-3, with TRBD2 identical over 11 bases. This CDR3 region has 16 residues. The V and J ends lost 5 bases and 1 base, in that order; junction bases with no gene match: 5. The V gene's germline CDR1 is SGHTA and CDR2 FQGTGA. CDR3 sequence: CASSTGLAGGTDTQYF. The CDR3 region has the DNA TGTGCCAGCAGCACAGGACTAGCGGGCGGCACAGATACGCAGTATTTT.

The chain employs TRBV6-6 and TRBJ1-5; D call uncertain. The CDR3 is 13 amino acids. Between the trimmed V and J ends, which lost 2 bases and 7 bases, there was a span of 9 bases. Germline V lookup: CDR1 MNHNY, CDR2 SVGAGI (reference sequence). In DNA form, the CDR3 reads TGTGCCAGCAGTTACGGGAGGATCCAGCCCCAGCATTTT. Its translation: CASSYGRIQPQHF.

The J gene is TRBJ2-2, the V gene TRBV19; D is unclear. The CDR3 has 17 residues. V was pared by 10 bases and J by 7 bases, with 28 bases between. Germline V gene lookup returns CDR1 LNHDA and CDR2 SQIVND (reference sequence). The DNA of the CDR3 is TGTGCCACCAAAGACGGCCTCGCACGACGGGCAGGCGGGGAGCTGTTTTTT. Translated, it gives CATKDGLARRAGGELFF.

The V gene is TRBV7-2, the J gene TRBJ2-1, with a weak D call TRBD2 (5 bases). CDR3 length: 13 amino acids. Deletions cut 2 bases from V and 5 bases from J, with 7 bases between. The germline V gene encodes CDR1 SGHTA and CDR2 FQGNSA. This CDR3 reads CASSLSRDNEQFF. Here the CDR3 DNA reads TGTGCCAGCAGCTTATCGCGGGACAATGAGCAGTTCTTC.

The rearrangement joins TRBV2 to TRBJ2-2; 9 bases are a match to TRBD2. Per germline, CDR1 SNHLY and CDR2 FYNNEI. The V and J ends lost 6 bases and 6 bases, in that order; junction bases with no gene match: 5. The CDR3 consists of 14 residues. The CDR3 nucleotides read TGTGCCAGCAGGAGACTAGCGGTAGCCGGGGAGCTGTTTTTT. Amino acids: CASRRLAVAGELFF.

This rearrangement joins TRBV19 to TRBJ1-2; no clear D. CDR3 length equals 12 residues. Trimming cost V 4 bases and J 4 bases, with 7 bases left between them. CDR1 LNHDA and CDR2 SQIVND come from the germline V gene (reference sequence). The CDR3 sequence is CASSRLGYGYTF. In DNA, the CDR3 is TGTGCCAGTAGTAGGCTCGGCTATGGCTACACCTTC.

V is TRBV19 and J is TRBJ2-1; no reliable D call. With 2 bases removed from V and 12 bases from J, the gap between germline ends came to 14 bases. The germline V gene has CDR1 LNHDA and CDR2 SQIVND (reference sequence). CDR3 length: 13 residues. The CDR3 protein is CASSINAPLGQFF. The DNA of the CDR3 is TGTGCCAGTAGTATAAACGCGCCCCTGGGGCAGTTCTTC.

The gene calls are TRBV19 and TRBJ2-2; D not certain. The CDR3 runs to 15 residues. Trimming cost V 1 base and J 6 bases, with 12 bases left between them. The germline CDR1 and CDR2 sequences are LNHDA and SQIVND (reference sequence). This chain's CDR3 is CASSIARARAGELFF. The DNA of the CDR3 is TGTGCCAGTAGTATAGCAAGGGCTCGGGCCGGGGAGCTGTTTTTT.

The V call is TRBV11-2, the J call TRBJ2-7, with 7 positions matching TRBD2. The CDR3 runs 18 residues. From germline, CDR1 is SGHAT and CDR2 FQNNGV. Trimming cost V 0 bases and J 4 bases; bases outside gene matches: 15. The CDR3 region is CASSLETGGSRGWYEQYF. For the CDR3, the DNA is TGTGCCAGCAGCTTAGAAACGGGGGGATCGAGGGGTTGGTACGAGCAGTACTTC.

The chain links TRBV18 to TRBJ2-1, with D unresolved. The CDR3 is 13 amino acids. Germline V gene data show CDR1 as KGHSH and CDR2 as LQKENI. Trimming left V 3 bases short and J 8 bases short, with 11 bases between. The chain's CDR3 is CASSPAYGDEQFF. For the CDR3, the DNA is TGTGCCAGCTCACCCGCGTACGGCGATGAGCAGTTCTTC.

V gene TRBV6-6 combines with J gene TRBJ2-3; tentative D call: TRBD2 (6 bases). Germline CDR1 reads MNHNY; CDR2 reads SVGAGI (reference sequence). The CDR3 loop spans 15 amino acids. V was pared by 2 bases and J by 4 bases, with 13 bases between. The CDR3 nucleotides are TGTGCCAGCAGTTACGAGCGGGTCCGCGCAGATACGCAGTATTTT. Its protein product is CASSYERVRADTQYF.

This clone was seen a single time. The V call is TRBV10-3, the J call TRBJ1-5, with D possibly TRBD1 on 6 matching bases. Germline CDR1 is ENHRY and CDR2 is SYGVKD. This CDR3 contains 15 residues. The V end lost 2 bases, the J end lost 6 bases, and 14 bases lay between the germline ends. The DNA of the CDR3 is TGTGCCATCAGTGAGAGAGGTTCACAGGGTCAGCCCCAGCATTTT. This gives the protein CAISERGSQGQPQHF.

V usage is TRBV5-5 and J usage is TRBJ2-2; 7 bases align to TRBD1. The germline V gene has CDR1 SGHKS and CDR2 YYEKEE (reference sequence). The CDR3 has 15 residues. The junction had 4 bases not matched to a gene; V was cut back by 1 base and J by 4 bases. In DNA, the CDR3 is TGTGCCAGCAGCTTGAGCACAGGGGCCACCGGGGAGCTGTTTTTT. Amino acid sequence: CASSLSTGATGELFF.

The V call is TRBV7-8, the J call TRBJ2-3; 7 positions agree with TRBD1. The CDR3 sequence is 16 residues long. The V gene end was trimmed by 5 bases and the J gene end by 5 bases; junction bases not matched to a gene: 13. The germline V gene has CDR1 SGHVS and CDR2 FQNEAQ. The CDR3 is CASSPKAGGSIDTQYF. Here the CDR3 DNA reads TGTGCCAGCAGCCCCAAGGCAGGGGGTTCTATAGATACGCAGTATTTT.

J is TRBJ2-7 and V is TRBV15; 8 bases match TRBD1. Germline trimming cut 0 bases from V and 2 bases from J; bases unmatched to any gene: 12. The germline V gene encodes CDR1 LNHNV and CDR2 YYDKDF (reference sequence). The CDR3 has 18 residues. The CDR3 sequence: CATSRDSSWTGLAYEQYF. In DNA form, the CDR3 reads TGTGCCACCAGCAGAGATTCTTCCTGGACAGGGTTGGCCTACGAGCAGTACTTC. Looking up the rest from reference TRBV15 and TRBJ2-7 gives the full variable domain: DAMVIQNPRYQVTQFGKPVTLSCSQTLNHNVMYWYQQKSSQAPKLLFHYYDKDFNNEADTPDNFQSRRPNTSFCFLDIRSPGLGDTAMYLCATSRDSSWTGLAYEQYFGPGTRLTVT.

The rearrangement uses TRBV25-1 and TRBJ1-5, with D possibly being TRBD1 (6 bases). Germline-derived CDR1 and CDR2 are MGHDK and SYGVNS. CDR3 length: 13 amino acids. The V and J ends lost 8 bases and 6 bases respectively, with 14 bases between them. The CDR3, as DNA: TGTGCCAGCTCGGGGGGGGGCGGTCAGCCCCAGCATTTT. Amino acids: CASSGGGGQPQHF.

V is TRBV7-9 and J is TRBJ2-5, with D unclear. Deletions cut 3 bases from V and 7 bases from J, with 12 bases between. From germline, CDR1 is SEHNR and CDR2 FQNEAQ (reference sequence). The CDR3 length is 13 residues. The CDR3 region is CASSFDRPRTQYF. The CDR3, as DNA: TGTGCCAGCAGCTTTGACCGGCCCAGGACCCAGTACTTC.

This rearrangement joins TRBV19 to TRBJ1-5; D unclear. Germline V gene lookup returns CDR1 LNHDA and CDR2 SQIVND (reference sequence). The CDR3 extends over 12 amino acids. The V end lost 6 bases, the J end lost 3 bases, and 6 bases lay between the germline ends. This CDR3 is CASRLLNQPQHF. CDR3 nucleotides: TGTGCCAGTAGACTCCTCAATCAGCCCCAGCATTTT.